The 16 T cell receptor beta chains presented below share a single source sample, sequenced in a study of identifying expanded T cells in peripheral blood. Assay used: immunoSEQ multiplex PCR; TCRdb lists only in-frame clones, some missing. The repertoire includes tens of thousands of clones, approximately 84% of them detected once, and roughly 4.4% sits in the top ten. The source material was blood. All receptors come from a person between 18 and 70 years old in good health.

V gene TRBV7-2 combines with J gene TRBJ2-1; TRBD1 or TRBD2 may be the D gene (5 bases each). The V gene lost 3 bases and the J gene lost 5 bases, with 14 bases spanning the gap. Germline V CDR1 and CDR2: SGHTA, FQGNSA. The CDR3 runs to 15 residues. The DNA for the CDR3 is TGTGCCAGCAGCTTGGGACCCCAATACAACAATGAGCAGTTCTTC. It codes for CASSLGPQYNNEQFF.

V gene TRBV25-1 combines with J gene TRBJ1-1; 7 bases are shared with TRBD1. V lost 3 bases to trimming and J lost 10 bases; unmatched junction nucleotides: 14. Per germline, CDR1 MGHDK and CDR2 SYGVNS. The CDR3 totals 15 residues. This chain's CDR3 is CASSDSDRVAAGAFF. As DNA, the CDR3 is TGTGCCAGCAGTGATTCCGACAGGGTCGCGGCTGGAGCTTTCTTT. Together with reference TRBV25-1 and TRBJ1-1, the CDR3 gives the full variable domain: EADIYQTPRYLVIGTGKKITLECSQTMGHDKMYWYQQDPGMELHLIHYSYGVNSTEKGDLSSESTVSRIRTEHFPLTLESARPSHTSQYLCASSDSDRVAAGAFFGQGTRLTVV.

This chain joins TRBV2 and TRBJ1-1, with D uncertain. Germline-derived CDR1 and CDR2 are SNHLY and FYNNEI. This CDR3 is built from 11 residues. Trimming left V 3 bases short and J 7 bases short, with 6 bases between. DNA of the CDR3: TGTGCCAGCAGTGATTATGTTGAAGCTTTCTTT. This translates into CASSDYVEAFF.

The rearrangement links TRBV6-6 to TRBJ2-7; 9 bases are a match to TRBD1. This CDR3 has 15 amino acids. CDR1 MNHNY and CDR2 SVGAGI come from the germline V gene (reference sequence). The junction had 9 bases not matched to a gene; V was cut back by 7 bases and J by 2 bases. This CDR3 is CASTTDRGDTYEQYF. Written as DNA, the CDR3 is TGTGCCAGCACTACGGACAGGGGTGACACCTACGAGCAGTACTTC.

The chain combines TRBV6-6 with TRBJ2-7, with D possibly being TRBD1 (5 bases). Germline-derived CDR1 and CDR2 are MNHNY and SVGAGI (reference sequence). This CDR3 is built from 14 residues. Between the trimmed V and J ends, which lost 6 bases and 3 bases, there was a span of 15 bases. The CDR3 DNA follows: TGTGCCAGCAGCCCCCTAGGGGCCTTCTACGAGCAGTACTTC. Its protein product is CASSPLGAFYEQYF.

The CDR3 protein is CASTPVLYGSGYTF. CDR3 bases: TGTGCCAGCACACCCGTTCTATACGGGAGTGGCTACACCTTC. This chain uses TRBV27 with TRBJ1-2; no clear D gene. This CDR3 is 14 amino acids long. V lost 7 bases to trimming and J lost 7 bases, with 19 bases between them. Germline CDR1 is MNHEY and CDR2 is SMNVEV (reference sequence).

The gene calls are TRBV9 and TRBJ1-2, with 9 bases fitting TRBD1. The CDR3 sequence is 17 residues long. Trimming cost V 3 bases and J 4 bases; bases outside gene matches: 13. The V gene's germline CDR1 is SGDLS and CDR2 YYNGEE. The CDR3 DNA reads as TGTGCCAGCAGCGGCACAGGGGGCCAAACCTTTTCCTATGGCTACACCTTC. Encoded protein: CASSGTGGQTFSYGYTF.

The V and J genes are TRBV7-9 and TRBJ1-1; tentatively, D is TRBD1 (5 bases). Germline V lookup: CDR1 SEHNR, CDR2 FQNEAQ (reference sequence). This CDR3 has 17 residues. The V end lost 5 bases, the J end lost 4 bases, and 23 bases lay between the germline ends. This chain's CDR3 is CASSEQLGGGGSTEAFF. DNA of the CDR3: TGTGCCAGCAGCGAACAATTAGGCGGGGGTGGAAGCACTGAAGCTTTCTTT.

The V and J genes are TRBV30 and TRBJ2-7; D might be TRBD1 or TRBD2, each matching 5 bases. V was trimmed by 3 bases and J by 3 bases, leaving 15 bases between them. The CDR3 totals 14 residues. The germline V gene encodes CDR1 GTSNPN and CDR2 SVGIG (reference sequence). The CDR3 sequence is CAWRRAGPFYEQYF. The CDR3 nucleotides are TGTGCCTGGAGGCGGGCAGGGCCCTTCTACGAGCAGTACTTC.

The genes are TRBV10-3 and TRBJ1-1; maybe TRBD1 (5 bases). There are 13 residues in the CDR3. The germline V and J ends were trimmed by 5 bases and 5 bases, with 12 bases remaining between them. CDR1 and CDR2 (germline): ENHRY, SYGVKD. CDR3 region: CAISMIGETEAFF. The DNA for the CDR3 is TGTGCCATCAGTATGATAGGGGAAACTGAAGCTTTCTTT.

This rearrangement joins TRBV7-9 to TRBJ1-2; a possible D gene is TRBD1 (6 bases). Germline lookup yields CDR1 SEHNR and CDR2 FQNEAQ (reference sequence). The CDR3 is made up of 16 amino acids. V dropped 6 bases and J dropped 4 bases, with 21 bases sitting between them. The CDR3 nucleotides are TGTGCCAGCAGTATTGCCAACAGGGAAATACTCTATGGCTACACCTTC. This gives the protein CASSIANREILYGYTF.

The V and J genes are TRBV9 and TRBJ1-5, with D uncertain. Trimming removed 1 base at V and 0 bases at J, with 2 bases between. The CDR3 contains 13 residues. CDR1 is SGDLS, CDR2 YYNGEE, per germline. Written as DNA, the CDR3 is TGTGCCAGCAGCGTAAGTAGCAATCAGCCCCAGCATTTT. It translates to CASSVSSNQPQHF. The entire variable domain, with the rest obtained from reference TRBV9 and TRBJ1-5, is as follows: DSGVTQTPKHLITATGQRVTLRCSPRSGDLSVYWYQQSLDQGLQFLIQYYNGEERAKGNILERFSAQQFPDLHSELNLSSLELGDSALYFCASSVSSNQPQHFGDGTRLSIL.

This chain uses TRBV5-6 with TRBJ2-1; 7 nucleotides align to TRBD1. V gave up 5 bases and J gave up 1 base; unmatched junction bases: 6. Looked up from germline, CDR1 is SGHDT and CDR2 is YYEEEE. This CDR3 region has 15 residues. DNA of the CDR3: TGTGCCAGCAGGGCGGACAGGAGGTCCTACAATGAGCAGTTCTTC. Protein: CASRADRRSYNEQFF.

For this clone: Additional DNA sequences in this sample encode the identical CDR3. This rearrangement joins TRBV7-2 to TRBJ2-1; possibly TRBD1 for D (6 bases). Germline values: CDR1 SGHTA, CDR2 FQGNSA. The V and J ends lost 1 base and 8 bases respectively, with 21 bases between them. The length of the CDR3 is 17 residues. This chain's CDR3 is CASSLGRHRVRSDEQFF. For the CDR3, the DNA is TGTGCCAGCAGCTTAGGGAGACACAGGGTCCGGAGTGATGAGCAGTTCTTC.

This sequence joins TRBV15 and TRBJ1-1; D is undetermined. The germline V gene encodes CDR1 LNHNV and CDR2 YYDKDF (reference sequence). CDR3 size: 14 residues. V lost 0 bases and J 5 bases, leaving 10 bases between the germline ends. CDR3 residues: CATSRDRGRTEAFF. CDR3 coding DNA: TGTGCCACCAGCAGAGATAGAGGGAGGACTGAAGCTTTCTTT. The full variable domain, rest sourced from reference TRBV15 and TRBJ1-1, is DAMVIQNPRYQVTQFGKPVTLSCSQTLNHNVMYWYQQKSSQAPKLLFHYYDKDFNNEADTPDNFQSRRPNTSFCFLDIRSPGLGDTAMYLCATSRDRGRTEAFFGQGTRLTVV.

V is TRBV7-2 and J is TRBJ1-5, with TRBD1 as a possible D gene (5 bases). V dropped 1 base and J dropped 7 bases, with 11 bases sitting between them. From germline, CDR1 is SGHTA and CDR2 FQGNSA. The CDR3 is made up of 14 amino acids. The CDR3 sequence: CASSLGPGRQPQHF. The CDR3 nucleotides are TGTGCCAGCAGCTTAGGACCAGGGCGCCAGCCCCAGCATTTT.